This TCR beta chain is from a study of response to subunit inactivated influenza vaccine. This clonotype was found many times. Its antigen is not identified. TCRdb called the RT-PCR reads again in MiXCR, with one record for every CDR3 protein. The top ten hold 9.5% to 11% of the sample, which has 500,000 to 600,000 distinct CDR3 sequences, around 11% seen once. The germline V and J ends were trimmed by 3 bases and 5 bases, with 10 bases remaining between them. The CDR3 runs 12 residues. CDR1 and CDR2 (germline): DFQATT, SNEGSKA (reference sequence). Study outcomes and limitations: Authors suggested seasonal influenza vaccinations each recruit few new T cells.

The data also belong to a second study, concerning T cells expressing NK-cell markers. According to that study: Template switching by 5'RACE with UMIs generated the TCR beta cDNA. Obtained from sorted CD3+CD56+NKG2C+, CD3+CD56+NKG2C- and CD3+CD56-NKG2C+ T cells were the TCR beta repertoires. Eight donors were sequenced, of whom seven were HCMV-seropositive, while the remaining one was HCMV-seronegative. Clarity on HCMV specificity was lacking for the expanded NKG2C+ T cell clones.

The TCR originated in a man in his forties or fifties who received an inactivated influenza vaccine. Sequencing used PBMCs from blood, obtained on the day of vaccination. The chain is built from TRBV20-1 and TRBJ1-2, with D possibly matching TRBD1 (5 bases). CDR3 coding DNA: TGCAGTGCTAGGGTCAGGACATATGGCTACACCTTC. Translating gives CSARVRTYGYTF.